The subject of this entry is one T cell receptor beta chain. What it binds is unknown. The data were taken from a study of radiotherapy plus CTLA-4 blockade in lung cancer. Across the study: Objective response was observed in 18% of patients, and disease control in roughly 30%. Notes on the study in general: Radiotherapy with ipilimumab was followed by blood expansion of tumor-derived clones. With interferon-beta, early dynamics of blood T cell clones were reported to best predict response.

TCRdb's copy holds only in-frame clones and misses some; the assay was immunoSEQ multiplex PCR. The repertoire has about 62,000 clones, 76% of them found once; the top ten carry approximately 2.8%. Focal radiation was given together with CTLA-4 blockade (ipilimumab) to patients with chemo-refractory metastatic non-small-cell lung cancer. V gave up 0 bases and J gave up 5 bases, with 7 bases separating them. The CDR3 totals 13 residues. Germline V gene data show CDR1 as SGHRS and CDR2 as YFSETQ. Sample: peripheral blood, taken from a patient treated with radiotherapy plus ipilimumab. The TCR sequence derives from a human donor with non-small cell lung cancer who had a complete response to radiotherapy plus ipilimumab. This rearrangement joins TRBV5-1 to TRBJ2-3; D is ambiguous. CDR3 sequence reads: CASSLDMRDTQYF. Here the CDR3 DNA reads TGCGCCAGCAGCTTGGATATGAGAGATACGCAGTATTTT.